This T cell receptor (beta chain) derives from a study of cytomegalovirus exposure and HLA in healthy donors (dated by TCRdb to about 2017). For the wider study: An earlier analysis of some 500 of the donors reported more than 250 Gb of sequence data and around 110 million unique TCR beta sequences from 150 million to 200 million T cells. About 310 gigabases of sequencing data and 78 million or so unique TCR sequences were included in an early release covering about 600 HLA-typed donors. Of the roughly 400 genotyped donors, 81% were placed in the genetic ancestry cluster associated with self-reported Caucasian donors. The aim of the study was to test whether cataloging public T cell receptors could identify signatures of past pathogen exposure. The study profiled the T cell repertoires of more than 500 subjects by immunosequencing and related them to cytomegalovirus serostatus. In addition to the first cohort of 650 to 750 subjects, a separate validation cohort of 120 different subjects was used. To predict cytomegalovirus infection status, the study combined high-throughput TCR immunosequencing, statistical association of individual TCRs with disease status, and machine learning. A later analysis re-analyzed previously published TCR beta repertoires from roughly 600 donors and added high-resolution HLA genotyping to study TCR occurrence patterns. In the later analysis, no new phenotypic data were used to find candidate immune exposures; instead, reliance was placed on TCR beta sequences and their occurrence across donors. In an earlier analysis of about 590 of the donors, high-throughput TCR beta sequencing was used to judge whether each TCR beta V gene segment behaved as functional or pseudogenic. Alongside the repertoire data, information on donor age, sex, ethnicity and CMV serostatus was compiled. A later genetic analysis took genome-wide SNP genotypes for about 55% of the roughly 670 donors and used that subset as a discovery cohort. All discovery cohort repertoires had been generated using a single sequencing platform. Both class I and class II loci were covered by HLA typing, at four-digit resolution. The number of donors typed differed by locus, with roughly 620-630 for A, B, C, DRB1 and DQB1, around 500 for DQA1, 606 for DPA1, and over 400 for DPB1. Roughly 5 DR-DQ haplotypes were treated as single units for association and clustering because of strong linkage in the cohort. Across about 380 genotyped donors of the cohort, an average of roughly 250,000 unique TCR beta nucleotide sequences per donor were sequenced, and 15% to 20% of those sequences were non-productive.

Libraries were built with the immunoSEQ multiplex PCR assay. For the multiplex PCR, a mixture combining 60 forward primers for TCR Vbeta segments and 13 reverse primers for TCR Jbeta segments was used. Amplification of the CDR3 region of rearranged TCR beta genes was performed with a multiplex PCR assay on genomic DNA. On the Illumina HiSeq System, the amplified TCR beta libraries were sequenced as 87-base-pair reads. The original pipeline was this. A later analysis counted approximately 74 million unique TCR beta chains across the 700 or so repertoires, and some 11 million of these chains were shared by at least two donors. Raw reads were error-corrected and collapsed into unique sequences with a nearest-neighbor algorithm that merged closely related sequences to remove PCR and sequencing errors. CDR3 sequences were aligned to IMGT reference sequences to assign V, D and J gene segments. Each retained sequence needed at least a six-nucleotide match to both a V gene segment and a J gene segment. Rearrangements were called productive when the CDR3 lacked stop codons and stayed in frame with V and J; all others were non-productive. CDR3 was defined by IMGT convention, running from the second conserved V-encoded cysteine to the conserved J-encoded phenylalanine. Sequences without an unambiguous match to a single V gene segment were excluded from the earlier analysis of a few hundred of the donors. In an earlier analysis of more than 500 of the donors, a V segment was called functional when productive rearrangements were above 56.7%, and segregating when the standard deviation between donors exceeded 5%. A statistical classification framework was built to diagnose cytomegalovirus status from the catalog of TCR beta chain sequences. V and J gene assignment, in a later analysis, came from comparing TCR nucleotide sequences with IMGT/GENE-DB human TR gene sequences. Using the TCRdist pipeline, a later analysis assigned CDR3 sequences along with most-parsimonious VDJ recombination scenarios. In a later analysis, each TCR beta chain was defined by its CDR3 amino acid sequence together with its V-gene family, and reads lacking a unique V-gene family were excluded. In a later analysis, 450 to 600 highly shared, low-generation-probability nucleotide sequences were removed to address suspected cross-contamination and a sequencing artifact. In a later analysis, a clonal expansion index for each public chain was calculated from normalized within-repertoire ranks of inferred template counts. In a later analysis, generation probabilities were computed with a VDJ recombination model fitted to out-of-frame rearrangements, and the resulting probabilities were checked against IGoR. Hypergeometric tests were used in a later analysis to score TCR-TCR, TCR-HLA and TCR-CMV co-occurrence, with a repertoire-size bias correction applied to the TCR pairs. To estimate false discovery rates, a later analysis permuted the HLA or CMV assignments 20 times. In a later analysis, co-occurring TCRs were grouped using DBSCAN, and TCRdist sequence similarity was added for clustering within HLA-allele-positive subsets. Repertoires with fewer than 30,000 or more than 120,000 public chains were left out of co-occurrence clustering, as were five repertoires with anomalous nucleotide sharing. What TCRdb holds here is the immuneACCESS table cut down to in-frame rearrangements. Part of the clones is not present; checked against another copy, under half of the missing clones reflect an unresolved V gene, and the others are unexplained. From that table come the V and J calls and clone size; the DNA was used to work out D and trimming. The sample's table covers about 190,000 clones. The ten largest account for roughly 0.98% of the sample.

Worth noting for this clone: The specificity of this receptor is unknown.

The investigation overall reported the following: In a later genetic analysis, fewer N-insertions in productive TCRs were reported among donors in an Asian-associated ancestry cluster than the roughly 700-donor mean. Sequencing depth was assumed to be roughly uniform across donors in the presence/absence analyses, though that assumption may not hold. A group of highly shared sequence variants was considered likely to be a technical artifact of the sequencing pipeline. Cytomegalovirus status was reported to be diagnosed by the classifier with high specificity and sensitivity in both the original and validation cohorts. The earlier analysis of 450 to 700 of the donors excluded seventeen rarely observed V segments, including chromosome 9 orphons, because counts were too low. In an earlier analysis of about 540 of the donors, most TCR beta V segments were observed in productive rearrangements about 90% or about 30% of the time, broadly matching IMGT annotations. Most TCR sequences were observed very rarely across donors, whereas some public TCRs were present in many individuals. The cohort was sequenced for TCR beta chains only, and without alpha or paired-chain data the features that could be detected were limited. HLA typing was unavailable for some donors at each locus, so association tests used only the typed subset. The authors suggested that the approach could potentially be generalized to other disease states and immunological phenotypes. Some IMGT-functional V segments, including TRBV6-2 and TRBV6-3, could not be told apart with the 87-base-pair reads, so those segments were excluded. An association between a missense DCLRE1C variant and V-gene and J-gene trimming of TCR beta chains was found in a later genetic analysis and replicated in an independent cohort. At a false discovery rate of 0.05, a later analysis linked under 20,000 TCR beta sequences to specific HLA alleles. When HLA alleles, especially DR and DQ, strongly co-occurred, attributing TCR associations to individual alleles was difficult. According to a later analysis, parvovirus B19, influenza, CMV and Epstein-Barr virus appeared linked to several top co-occurrence clusters. In a later analysis, HLA-associated TCR beta chains were found to be more clonally expanded and to have lower generation probabilities than equally common non-associated chains. A few of the identified cytomegalovirus-associated TCR beta chains were confirmed in vitro to be specific for cytomegalovirus antigens. A later analysis found that TCR association rates varied across HLA loci, with DRB1 alleles showing the most associated TCRs and HLA-C alleles the fewest. A later analysis found that most CMV-associated TCR beta chains appeared HLA-restricted, with HLA associations seemingly driven largely by CMV exposure. Correlated functional status among segregating V segments might reflect linkage disequilibrium, but an unknown experimental factor could not be ruled out. A further reported finding was that TCR beta sequences accurately predicted the HLA-A and HLA-B alleles for most subjects in the first cohort. CMV serostatus was the only immune exposure information available for the cohort. The study gave a list of about 150 TCR beta chains associated with cytomegalovirus.

The cohort consisted of 670 or so healthy bone marrow donors. All cohort members were sampled while nominally healthy, although unrecorded immune exposures were likely present. The donor tested CMV seropositive, placing the donor among the approximately 290 seropositive members of the cohort. A peripheral blood sample was collected from each donor, and TCR beta sequencing was performed on peripheral blood mononuclear cells. Genomic DNA was extracted from the blood cell samples with the Qiagen DNeasy Blood Extraction Kit. The CDR3 runs 15 residues from the cysteine to the phenylalanine. The DNA shown is the 45-base CDR3, in frame from base 1. The germline V gene (reference sequence) gives CDR1 as SEHNR and CDR2 as FQNEAQ. The V end loses 5 bases and the J end loses 3 bases, and a stretch of 11 bases separates them.

The sequence joins TRBV7-9 to TRBJ1-6; the D segment cannot be called with confidence. The sequence was obtained from a woman aged 30 to 39 in good health and CMV-seropositive. Sequencing was carried out using PBMCs. In nucleotide form, the sequence is TGTGCCAGCAGCATCGTCAGGCACTATAATTCACCCCTCCACTTT. Its protein product is CASSIVRHYNSPLHF.